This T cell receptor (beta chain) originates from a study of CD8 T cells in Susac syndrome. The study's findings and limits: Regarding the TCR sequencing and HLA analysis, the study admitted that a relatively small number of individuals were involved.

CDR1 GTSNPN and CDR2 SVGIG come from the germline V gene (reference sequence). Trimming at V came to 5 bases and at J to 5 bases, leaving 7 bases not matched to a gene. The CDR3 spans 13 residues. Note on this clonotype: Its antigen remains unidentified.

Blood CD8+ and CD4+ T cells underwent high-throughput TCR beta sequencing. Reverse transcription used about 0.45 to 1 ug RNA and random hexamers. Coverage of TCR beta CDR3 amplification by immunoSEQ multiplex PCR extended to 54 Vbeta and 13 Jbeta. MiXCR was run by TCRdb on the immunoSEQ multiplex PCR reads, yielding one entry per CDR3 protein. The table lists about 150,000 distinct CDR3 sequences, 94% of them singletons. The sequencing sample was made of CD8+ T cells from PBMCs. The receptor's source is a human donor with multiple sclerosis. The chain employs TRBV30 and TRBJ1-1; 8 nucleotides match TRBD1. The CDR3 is CAWGYRGETEAFF. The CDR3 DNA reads TGTGCCTGGGGGTACAGGGGGGAGACTGAAGCTTTCTTT.